This is a list of T cell receptor beta chains from one sample in a study of control samples from healthy donors and cancer patients. TCRdb's table, derived via immunoSEQ multiplex PCR, lists solely in-frame clones and lacks some. The table has 60,000 to 95,000 clones, roughly 84% seen once. Sequences were obtained from blood. These receptors all stem from a man in his fifties or sixties in good health. Each CDR3 is given with its conserved first and last residue. D genes are given only for firm matches. Expanded clones are given a class, and other clones once, few, many or no size at all.

j_gene,d_gene,v_gene,abundance,CDR3nt,CDR3aa
TRBJ2-1,-,TRBV18,-,TGTGCCAGCTCCCCTCGGACCGCGACTGGGGGTGAGGAGCAGTTCTTC,CASSPRTATGGEEQFF
TRBJ1-5,TRBD1,TRBV7-9,once,TGTGCCAGCAGCAAAGAATCCGGGACAGGGGGCGGACAGCCCCAGCATTTT,CASSKESGTGGGQPQHF
TRBJ2-4,TRBD2,TRBV19,-,TGTGCCAGTAGTACCGGACAGGGGGGACTAGCGGGACGTAAAAACATTCAGTACTTC,CASSTGQGGLAGRKNIQYF
TRBJ2-7,TRBD2,TRBV6-5,-,TGTGCCAGCAGCCCCGTGGGGGGGAAGAGCTACGAGCAGTACTTC,CASSPVGGKSYEQYF
TRBJ1-1,-,TRBV5-5,-,TGTGCCAGCAGCTTACCGGGGAACACTGAAGCTTTCTTT,CASSLPGNTEAFF
TRBJ2-7,TRBD2,TRBV7-9,-,TGTGCCAGCAGCTTATTCGCGGGAGTGGTGGGCGAGCAGTACTTC,CASSLFAGVVGEQYF
TRBJ2-5,-,TRBV25-1,-,TGTGCCAGCAGTGATACTAGGCCCCAAGAGACCCAGTACTTC,CASSDTRPQETQYF
TRBJ1-1,-,TRBV30,-,TGTGCCTGGGCCCACGGGGGACGTACAGCTTTCTTT,CAWAHGGRTAFF
TRBJ1-1,-,TRBV11-2,-,TGTGCCAGCAGCTTTCGTGGGGCGGGCCTCGGCACTGAAGCTTTCTTT,CASSFRGAGLGTEAFF
TRBJ2-1,TRBD2,TRBV5-1,-,TGCGCCAGCAGCCCCGTGGGGCTAGCGGGAGTATCCTACAATGAGCAGTTCTTC,CASSPVGLAGVSYNEQFF
TRBJ1-3,TRBD1,TRBV6-6,-,TGTGCCAGCAGACCAGGGGGCCTTGGAAACACCATATATTTT,CASRPGGLGNTIYF
TRBJ1-2,-,TRBV7-6,-,TGTGCCGTTTCGGGGGACGGGGATGGCTACACCTTC,CAVSGDGDGYTF